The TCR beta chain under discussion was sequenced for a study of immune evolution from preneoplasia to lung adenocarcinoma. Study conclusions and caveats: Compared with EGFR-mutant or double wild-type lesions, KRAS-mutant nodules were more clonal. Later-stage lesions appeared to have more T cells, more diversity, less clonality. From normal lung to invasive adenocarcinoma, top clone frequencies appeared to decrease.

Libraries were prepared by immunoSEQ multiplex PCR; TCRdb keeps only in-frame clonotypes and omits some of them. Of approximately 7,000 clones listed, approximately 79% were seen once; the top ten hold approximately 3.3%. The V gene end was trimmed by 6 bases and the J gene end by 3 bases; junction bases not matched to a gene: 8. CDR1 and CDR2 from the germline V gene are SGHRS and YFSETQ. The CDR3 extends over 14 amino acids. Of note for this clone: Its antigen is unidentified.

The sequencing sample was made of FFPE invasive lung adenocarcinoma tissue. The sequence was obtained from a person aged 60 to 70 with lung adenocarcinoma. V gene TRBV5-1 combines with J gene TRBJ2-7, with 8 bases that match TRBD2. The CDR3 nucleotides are TGCGCCAGCACACCCCTTAGCGGGAACTACGAGCAGTACTTC. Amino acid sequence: CASTPLSGNYEQYF.